Here is one TCR beta chain with its context. The antigen is unknown. This table comes from immunoSEQ multiplex PCR, and its TCRdb copy is limited to in-frame clones, with some not included. Of about 2.4 million clones listed, 90% to 95% are singletons. These data belong to a study of shared clonotypes between healthy human individuals. Study information: Donors had three CD4 naive, three CD4 memory, two CD8 naive and one CD8 memory plate apiece.

The CDR3 runs to 15 residues. The germline V gene encodes CDR1 SNHLY and CDR2 FYNNEI. V was trimmed by 6 bases and J by 7 bases, leaving 18 bases between them. Broader study findings: Naive subsets generally exceeded memory subsets in estimated richness.

All the donors were Caucasian adults who lived in Nashville, Tennessee. The chain recombines TRBV2 with TRBJ1-4; perhaps TRBD1 as D (6 bases). The sequence came from a man aged 18 to 29 in good health. Some clones in this sample may be carry-over from other donors' samples. Sequenced input: naive CD4+ T cells from PBMCs. Subset defined: CD45RA+ positively selected. CDR3 in DNA: TGTGCCAGCAGCCCCACCGGGGGGCCTGTTGAAAAACTGTTTTTT. Translation: CASSPTGGPVEKLFF. Variable domain in full (rest from reference TRBV2 and TRBJ1-4): EPEVTQTPSHQVTQMGQEVILRCVPISNHLYFYWYRQILGQKVEFLVSFYNNEISEKSEIFDDQFSVERPDGSNFTLKIRSTKLEDSAMYFCASSPTGGPVEKLFFGSGTQLSVL.